The source of this TCR beta chain is a study of blood T cell repertoires in COVID-19. Across the study: COVID-19 samples collected from the United States, Italy and Spain covered acute and convalescent phases.

V was clipped by 5 bases and J by 6 bases; unmatched bases: 7. The CDR3 loop spans 15 amino acids. Germline V CDR1 and CDR2: SEHNR, FQNEAQ (reference sequence). Original processing methods: Reference gene primer amplification in the assay estimated nucleated cell counts. Sequencing used immunoSEQ multiplex PCR; TCRdb keeps in-frame clones, though not all of them. The V and J calls and clone size are taken from that table; D and trimming were inferred from the DNA. The sample consists of more than 300,000 clones, 90% to 95% of them appearing once. The sample taken for sequencing was PBMCs or T cells enriched from blood (not recorded which). The chain carries TRBV7-9 and TRBJ1-5; 10 nucleotides agree with TRBD1. This receptor was identified in a woman aged 25 to 39 who had been exposed to COVID-19. The DNA of the CDR3 is TGTGCCAGCAGCCCCGGGACAGGGGCTTTTCAGCCCCAGCATTTT. It is translated as CASSPGTGAFQPQHF.